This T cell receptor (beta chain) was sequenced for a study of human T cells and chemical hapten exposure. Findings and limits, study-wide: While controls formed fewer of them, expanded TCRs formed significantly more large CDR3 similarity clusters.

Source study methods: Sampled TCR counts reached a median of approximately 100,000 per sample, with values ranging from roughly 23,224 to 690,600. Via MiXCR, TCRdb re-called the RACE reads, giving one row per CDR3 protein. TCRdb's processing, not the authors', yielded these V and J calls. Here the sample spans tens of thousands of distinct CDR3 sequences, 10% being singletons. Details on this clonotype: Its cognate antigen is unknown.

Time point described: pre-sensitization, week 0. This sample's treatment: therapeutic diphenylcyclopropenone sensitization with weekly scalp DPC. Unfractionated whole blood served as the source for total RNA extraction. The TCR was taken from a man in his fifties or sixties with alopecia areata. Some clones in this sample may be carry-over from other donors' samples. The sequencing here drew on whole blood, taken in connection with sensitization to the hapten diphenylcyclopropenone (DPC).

The CDR3: CASSNLGTQYF. DNA of the CDR3: TGTGCCAGCAGTAACTTGGGAACCCAGTACTTC. This rearrangement joins TRBV6-5 to TRBJ2-5; D is ambiguous. Between the trimmed V and J ends, which lost 5 bases and 8 bases, there was a span of 9 bases. From germline, CDR1 is MNHEY and CDR2 SVGAGI. CDR3 length equals 11 residues.